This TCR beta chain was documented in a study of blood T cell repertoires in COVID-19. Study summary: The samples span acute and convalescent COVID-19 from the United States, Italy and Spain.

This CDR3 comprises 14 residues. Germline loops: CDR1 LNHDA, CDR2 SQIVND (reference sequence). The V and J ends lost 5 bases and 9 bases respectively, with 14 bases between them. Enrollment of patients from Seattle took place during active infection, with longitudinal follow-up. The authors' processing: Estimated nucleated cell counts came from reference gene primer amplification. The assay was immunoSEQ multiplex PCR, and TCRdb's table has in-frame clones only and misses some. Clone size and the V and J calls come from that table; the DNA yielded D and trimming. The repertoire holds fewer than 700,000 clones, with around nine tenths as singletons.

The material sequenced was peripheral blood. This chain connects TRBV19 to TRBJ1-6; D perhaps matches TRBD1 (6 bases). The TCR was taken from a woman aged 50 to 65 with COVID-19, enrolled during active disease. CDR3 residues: CASSVGRGPSPLHF. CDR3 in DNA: TGTGCCAGTAGTGTCGGCAGGGGCCCTTCACCCCTCCACTTT. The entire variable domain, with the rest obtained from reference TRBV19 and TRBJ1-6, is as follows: DGGITQSPKYLFRKEGQNVTLSCEQNLNHDAMYWYRQDPGQGLRLIYYSQIVNDFQKGDIAEGYSVSREKKESFPLTVTSAQKNPTAFYLCASSVGRGPSPLHFGNGTRLTVT.